A single TCR beta chain is shown here with its context. Its matching antigen is unknown. The data belong to a study of shared clonotypes between healthy human individuals. Study-wide findings and caveats: Only blood was sampled, and tissue TCR repertoires likely differ from blood ones.

CDR3 length: 14 amino acids. Trimming left V 3 bases short and J 5 bases short, with 14 bases between. Germline CDR1 and CDR2: SGHRS and YFSETQ. TCRdb's table, derived via immunoSEQ multiplex PCR, lists solely in-frame clones and lacks some. The sample has hundreds of thousands of clones; roughly 97% are singletons. The specimen was naive CD4+ T cells sorted from blood. The sample's subset: CD45RA+ positively selected. This sequence joins TRBV5-1 and TRBJ2-5; D possibly corresponds to TRBD1 (6 bases). This sequence was found in a woman in her twenties or thirties in good health. The CDR3 here is CASSYYRDDETQYF. The CDR3 nucleotides read TGCGCCAGCAGCTATTACAGGGATGATGAGACCCAGTACTTC.